These 19 T cell receptor beta chains originate from one sample sequenced in a study of T cell responses to AZD1222 COVID-19 vaccine. Assay used: immunoSEQ multiplex PCR; TCRdb lists only in-frame clones, some missing. The repertoire holds fewer than 150,000 clones, with around 89% as singletons. Sequencing was performed on peripheral blood, taken 28 days after the second AZD1222 dose. These TCRs come from an adult who received the AZD1222 COVID-19 vaccine.

V and J are TRBV4-2 and TRBJ2-1; D could derive from TRBD1 or TRBD2 (6 bases each). V was pared by 4 bases and J by 2 bases, with 12 bases between. The germline CDR1 and CDR2 sequences are LGHNA and YNFKEQ. The CDR3 has 15 amino acids. CDR3 in amino acids: CASSRPGGTYNEQFF. Here the CDR3 DNA reads TGTGCCAGCAGCCGACCCGGGGGCACCTACAATGAGCAGTTCTTC.

This clone showed up just once. The V and J genes are TRBV6-5 and TRBJ2-7, with D possibly matching TRBD1 (5 bases). The V end was cut by 0 bases, the J end by 5 bases, with 11 bases between. The length of the CDR3 is 14 residues. Germline V lookup: CDR1 MNHEY, CDR2 SVGAGI. CDR3 coding DNA: TGTGCCAGCAGTTACTCAGAAGGGGTTGACGAGCAGTACTTC. It translates to CASSYSEGVDEQYF.

This sequence joins TRBV7-8 and TRBJ2-3; 11 nucleotides line up with TRBD2. The germline gives CDR1 SGHVS, CDR2 FQNEAQ. With 4 bases clipped from V and 4 bases from J, the junction kept 10 bases outside the gene matches. The length of the CDR3 is 17 residues. CDR3 in DNA: TGTGCCAGCAGCTCACACGAAAGACTAGCGGGGTCAGATACGCAGTATTTT. It encodes CASSSHERLAGSDTQYF. The entire variable domain, with the rest obtained from reference TRBV7-8 and TRBJ2-3, is as follows: GAGVSQSPRYKVAKRGQDVALRCDPISGHVSLFWYQQALGQGPEFLTYFQNEAQLDKSGLPSDRFFAERPEGSVSTLKIQRTQQEDSAVYLCASSSHERLAGSDTQYFGPGTRLTVL.

The V and J genes are TRBV3-1 (or the pseudogene TRBV3-2) and TRBJ2-3, with 7 bases matching TRBD2. Germline CDR1 LGHDT, CDR2 YNNKEL (reference sequence). V was clipped by 3 bases and J by 4 bases; unmatched bases: 13. CDR3 size: 17 residues. This chain's CDR3 is CASSHRASGRGSDTQYF. The CDR3 DNA follows: TGTGCCAGCAGCCACAGAGCTAGCGGACGAGGCTCAGATACGCAGTATTTT.

The chain carries TRBV7-6 and TRBJ1-1; possible D gene TRBD1, 6 bases. CDR3 length: 15 residues. V lost 1 base, J lost 6 bases, and 15 bases lay in between. Germline V lookup: CDR1 SGHVS, CDR2 FNYEAQ. The CDR3, as DNA: TGTGCCAGCAGCTTAGGGGCCGGACAGTTCGCTGAAGCTTTCTTT. Translating it yields CASSLGAGQFAEAFF. Drawing the rest from reference TRBV7-6 and TRBJ1-1, the complete variable domain is GAGVSQSPRYKVTKRGQDVALRCDPISGHVSLYWYRQALGQGPEFLTYFNYEAQQDKSGLPNDRFSAERPEGSISTLTIQRTEQRDSAMYRCASSLGAGQFAEAFFGQGTRLTVV.

The chain carries TRBV29-1 and TRBJ2-7; 8 bases line up with TRBD2. The CDR3 consists of 14 residues. CDR1 SQVTM and CDR2 ANQGSEA come from the germline V gene. The V segment lost 5 bases and the J segment 3 bases; nucleotides outside the gene matches: 9. The CDR3 protein is CSVLAGLAGYEQYF. The CDR3 DNA follows: TGCAGCGTTTTAGCGGGCCTAGCGGGCTACGAGCAGTACTTC.

The J gene is TRBJ1-1, the V gene TRBV19; TRBD1 is a possible D gene (5 bases). The CDR3 has 12 residues. Germline-derived CDR1 and CDR2 are LNHDA and SQIVND (reference sequence). The V end was cut by 6 bases, the J end by 5 bases, with 10 bases between. DNA of the CDR3: TGTGCCAGTAGCGCGGGACTAACTGAAGCTTTCTTT. Translated: CASSAGLTEAFF.

This clone has just one count. The rearrangement uses TRBV5-1 and TRBJ1-2; D may be TRBD1 (5 bases). The CDR3 length is 15 residues. The V end lost 2 bases, the J end lost 4 bases, and 15 bases lay between the germline ends. Germline-derived CDR1 and CDR2 are SGHRS and YFSETQ. DNA of the CDR3: TGCGCCAGCAGCTTATCCAAGGGGTCCTCCTATGGCTACACCTTC. Translating it yields CASSLSKGSSYGYTF.

The chain employs TRBV18 and TRBJ1-3, with D unclear. This CDR3 has 15 amino acids. Germline V gives CDR1 KGHSH, CDR2 LQKENI. V was cut by 0 bases and J by 3 bases, with 9 bases left in between. The CDR3, as DNA: TGTGCCAGCTCACCACCGTCAGCAGGTGGAAACACCATATATTTT. This codes for CASSPPSAGGNTIYF. Based on the CDR3 plus reference TRBV18 and TRBJ1-3, the full variable domain is NAGVMQNPRHLVRRRGQEARLRCSPMKGHSHVYWYRQLPEEGLKFMVYLQKENIIDESGMPKERFSAEFPKEGPSILRIQQVVRGDSAAYFCASSPPSAGGNTIYFGEGSWLTVV.

The rearrangement uses TRBV30 and TRBJ2-1, with D possibly TRBD2 on 6 matching bases. Germline CDR1 is GTSNPN and CDR2 is SVGIG (reference sequence). This CDR3 has 16 amino acids. V lost 3 bases and J lost 7, with 22 bases in between. In nucleotides, the CDR3 is TGTGCCTGGAGGGGGCGAGGGAGGTGGTCAATAAATGAGCAGTTCTTC. Translating gives CAWRGRGRWSINEQFF.

The CDR3 coding sequence is TGTGCCAGCAGCCAAGCGGGAGGGGACTATGGCTACACCTTC. It translates to CASSQAGGDYGYTF. This sequence joins TRBV4-2 and TRBJ1-2; the D gene is possibly TRBD1 (5 bases). Looked up from germline, CDR1 is LGHNA and CDR2 is YNFKEQ. The CDR3 is made up of 14 amino acids. V shed 1 base and J shed 3 bases, with 9 bases lying between them.

This clone has only one observation. CDR3 region: CASSGQEPYEQYF. CDR3 in DNA: TGTGCCAGCAGCGGACAGGAACCCTACGAGCAGTACTTC. The chain is built from TRBV7-9 and TRBJ2-7, with 7 nucleotides matching TRBD1. This CDR3 comprises 13 residues. Germline values: CDR1 SEHNR, CDR2 FQNEAQ (reference sequence). V was clipped by 5 bases and J by 2 bases; unmatched bases: 3. Combining the CDR3 with reference TRBV7-9 and TRBJ2-7 gives the whole variable domain DTGVSQNPRHKITKRGQNVTFRCDPISEHNRLYWYRQTLGQGPEFLTYFQNEAQLEKSRLLSDRFSAERPKGSFSTLEIQRTEQGDSAMYLCASSGQEPYEQYFGPGTRLTVT.

This chain uses TRBV5-3 with TRBJ1-6; D unclear. TRBV5-3 is flagged as an ORF with uncertain function. The ends were cut back, 1 base at V and 10 bases at J, with 6 bases in the middle. The CDR3 loop spans 12 amino acids. As DNA, the CDR3 is TGTGCCAGAAGCTTGTCGGGGTCACCCCTCCACTTT. Translation gives CARSLSGSPLHF.

This clone has just one count. The chain joins TRBV29-1 to TRBJ2-7; 8 bases align to TRBD2. Looked up from germline, CDR1 is SQVTM and CDR2 is ANQGSEA. This CDR3 has 15 amino acids. V was pared by 7 bases and J by 6 bases, with 17 bases of the junction left unmatched. CDR3 residues: CSAALSTGAGGEQYF. The CDR3, as DNA: TGCAGCGCGGCCCTAAGTACGGGGGCGGGGGGCGAGCAGTACTTC.

The V and J genes are TRBV9 and TRBJ1-1; 10 bases match TRBD1. With 3 bases clipped from V and 0 bases from J, the junction kept 2 bases outside the gene matches. Germline values: CDR1 SGDLS, CDR2 YYNGEE. There are 15 residues in the CDR3. In nucleotides, the CDR3 is TGTGCCAGCAGCGCCGGACAGGGGGTGAACACTGAAGCTTTCTTT. Its protein product is CASSAGQGVNTEAFF.

Comment on this clone: At one boundary the junction diverges from the germline segment, which might be a read error. The genes are TRBV6-1 and TRBJ1-1; the D gene is possibly TRBD1 (6 bases). This CDR3 has 14 amino acids. CDR1 MNHNS and CDR2 SASEGT come from the germline V gene. CDR3 coding DNA: TGTGCCAGCAGTGAGAGGGGGGGGCCCCGCTCCCCCACCTTT. The encoded protein is CASSERGGPRSPTF.

The chain combines TRBV19 with TRBJ1-2; no definite D call. This CDR3 has 14 residues. Trimming took off 5 bases at V and 8 bases at J, with 18 bases between the two ends. Germline V gene sequence: CDR1 LNHDA, CDR2 SQIVND (reference sequence). CDR3 DNA: TGTGCCAGTAGTGTACACCGCTCAGTTGGCGGCTACACCTTC. Translation gives CASSVHRSVGGYTF.

CDR3 DNA sequence: TGCAGTGCTAGACGGACCTATGGCTACACCTTC. Amino acid sequence: CSARRTYGYTF. The chain employs TRBV20-1 and TRBJ1-2; no clear D. Germline-derived CDR1 and CDR2 are DFQATT and SNEGSKA (reference sequence). CDR3 length equals 11 residues. Trimming cost V 2 bases and J 4 bases, with 5 bases left between them.

The chain is built from TRBV6-5 and TRBJ2-2; D may be TRBD1 (5 bases). There are 15 residues in the CDR3. CDR1 is MNHEY and CDR2 is SVGAGI in the germline V gene. Trimming left V 0 bases short and J 5 bases short, with 10 bases between. This CDR3 reads CASSYSGLRTGELFF. The CDR3 region has the DNA TGTGCCAGCAGTTACTCGGGGCTAAGGACCGGGGAGCTGTTTTTT.